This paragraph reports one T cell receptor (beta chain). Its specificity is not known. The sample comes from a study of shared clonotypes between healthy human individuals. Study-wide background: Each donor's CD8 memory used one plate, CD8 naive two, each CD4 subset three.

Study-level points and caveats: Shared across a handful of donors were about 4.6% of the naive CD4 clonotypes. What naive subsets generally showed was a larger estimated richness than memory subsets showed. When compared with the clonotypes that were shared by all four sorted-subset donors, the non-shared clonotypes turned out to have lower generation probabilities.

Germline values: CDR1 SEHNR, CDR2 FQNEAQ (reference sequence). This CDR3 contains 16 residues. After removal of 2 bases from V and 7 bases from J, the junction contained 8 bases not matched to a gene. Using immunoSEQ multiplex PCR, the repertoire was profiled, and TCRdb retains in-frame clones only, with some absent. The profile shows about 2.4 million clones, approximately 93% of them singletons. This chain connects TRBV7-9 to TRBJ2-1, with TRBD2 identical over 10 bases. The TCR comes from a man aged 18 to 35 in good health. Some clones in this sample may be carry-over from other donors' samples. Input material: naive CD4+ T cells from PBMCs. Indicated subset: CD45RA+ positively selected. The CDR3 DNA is TGTGCCAGCAGCTTAACCCGGGCTAGCGGGAGTAATGAGCAGTTCTTC. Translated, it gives CASSLTRASGSNEQFF.